The entry below describes one TCR beta chain. These data originate in a study of shared clonotypes between healthy human individuals. Study details: CD4 naive cells filled three plates per donor, CD4 memory three, CD8 naive two and CD8 memory one.

Using immunoSEQ multiplex PCR, the repertoire was profiled, and TCRdb retains in-frame clones only, with some absent. The top ten clones hold roughly 0.14% of a sample with 2.5 million or so clones, about 92% of them seen once. Germline lookup yields CDR1 SGHNT and CDR2 YYREEE (reference sequence). V lost 2 bases and J lost 5, with 10 bases in between. This CDR3 has 13 amino acids. The chain joins TRBV5-4 to TRBJ2-5; D possibly uses TRBD1 or TRBD2 (5 bases each). The sequence was obtained from a man younger than 35 in good health. Sequencing was done on a sample of naive CD4+ T cells sorted from blood. Described subset: CD45RA+ positively selected. The CDR3, as DNA: TGTGCCAGCAGCTTACGGGACGGGGAGACCCAGTACTTC. Residues: CASSLRDGETQYF.